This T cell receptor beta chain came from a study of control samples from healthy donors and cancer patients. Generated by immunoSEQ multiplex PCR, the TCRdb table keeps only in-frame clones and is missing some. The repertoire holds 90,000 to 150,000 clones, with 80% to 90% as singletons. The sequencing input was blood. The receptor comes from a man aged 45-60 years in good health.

The CDR3 loop is CASSLRGHWYEQYF. The CDR3 coding sequence is TGTGCCAGCAGCTTAAGGGGTCATTGGTACGAGCAGTACTTC. The chain carries TRBV7-2 and TRBJ2-7, with D tentatively TRBD1 (5 bases). This CDR3 is 14 amino acids long. Germline V lookup: CDR1 SGHTA, CDR2 FQGNSA. V was shortened by 2 bases and J by 4 bases, with 12 bases between the two germline ends.